The next 7 T cell receptor beta chains were all read from a single sample in a study of T cell repertoires in cytomegalovirus infection. TCRdb independently ran MiXCR on the reads; one entry per CDR3 protein. The sample has roughly 160,000 distinct CDR3 sequences, less than 25% seen once. The antigens of these receptors remain unknown. The material sequenced was CD8+ T cells from cultured PBMCs, taken from culture after CMV antigen stimulation. Receptors were obtained from a human donor in good health (CMV status not recorded). Some clones in this sample may be carry-over from other donors' samples.

The chain combines TRBV7-9 with TRBJ1-2; D may be TRBD1 (5 bases). V lost 2 bases and J 3 bases, leaving 13 bases between the germline ends. The CDR3 contains 15 residues. Looked up from germline, CDR1 is SEHNR and CDR2 is FQNEAQ (reference sequence). For the CDR3, the DNA is TGTGCCAGCAGCTTAAACCGGGACGTTCACTATGGCTACACCTTC. Its translation is CASSLNRDVHYGYTF.

The chain couples TRBV5-8 to TRBJ1-5; possibly TRBD1 for D (6 bases). CDR1 is SGHTS, CDR2 YDEGEE, per germline. The CDR3 is 19 amino acids. V lost 4 bases, J lost 0 bases, and 23 bases lay in between. The CDR3, as DNA: TGTGCCAGCAGCCGATTGGACCGTCACAGGGTTTATAGCAATCAGCCCCAGCATTTT. Its translation is CASSRLDRHRVYSNQPQHF.

The chain carries TRBV11-2 and TRBJ1-5, with no clear D. V was pared by 1 base and J by 4 bases, with 8 bases between. The length of the CDR3 is 14 residues. CDR1 and CDR2 (germline): SGHAT, FQNNGV. CDR3 sequence (DNA): TGTGCCAGCAGCTTAGCGTTGGGTAATCAGCCCCAGCATTTT. Residues: CASSLALGNQPQHF.

This sequence joins TRBV29-1 and TRBJ2-7; 7 bases align to TRBD2. J was trimmed by 2 bases and V by 5 bases; bases with no gene match: 6. CDR1 and CDR2 from the germline V gene are SQVTM and ANQGSEA. The CDR3 runs 13 residues. The CDR3 DNA follows: TGCAGCGTTCCGGGGGGAAAGACCTACGAGCAGTACTTC. Its protein product is CSVPGGKTYEQYF.

This chain connects TRBV7-8 to TRBJ1-4, with D possibly being TRBD1 (6 bases). V gave up 4 bases and J gave up 4 bases, with 22 bases separating them. Germline CDR1 SGHVS, CDR2 FQNEAQ. The length of the CDR3 is 18 residues. CDR3 in amino acids: CASSSPLGQDSYNEKLFF. The CDR3 DNA is TGTGCCAGCAGCTCACCACTCGGCCAGGACAGCTATAATGAAAAACTGTTTTTT.

This clonotype appeared a few times. The V gene is TRBV24-1, the J gene TRBJ2-2, with 8 bases identical to TRBD1. V shed 3 bases, J shed 1 base, and the junction held 3 bases outside the gene matches. Germline V gives CDR1 KGHDR, CDR2 SFDVKD. The CDR3 runs 16 residues. CDR3 sequence reads: CATSDADRGNTGELFF. In nucleotides, the CDR3 is TGTGCCACCAGTGATGCTGACAGGGGGAACACCGGGGAGCTGTTTTTT.

This clonotype was seen many times. The CDR3: CASSGQRGTYQETQYF. The DNA for the CDR3 is TGCGCCAGCAGCGGTCAAAGGGGAACCTACCAAGAGACCCAGTACTTC. The gene calls are TRBV4-1 and TRBJ2-5; possibly TRBD1 for D (5 bases). With 5 bases removed from V and 0 bases from J, the gap between germline ends came to 16 bases. The CDR3 is made up of 16 amino acids. CDR1 and CDR2 (germline): MGHRA, YSYEKL.